This T cell receptor (beta chain) was retrieved from a study of blood T cell repertoires in COVID-19. Study at large: Sample material is recorded as cDNA or gDNA derived from T cells, B-cell-depleted T cells, or PBMCs.

CDR1 is KGHDR and CDR2 is SFDVKD in the germline V gene. With 4 bases removed from V and 6 bases from J, the gap between germline ends came to 4 bases. The CDR3 has 11 amino acids. Data came from immunoSEQ multiplex PCR; TCRdb stores just in-frame clones and leaves some out. The repertoire holds approximately 150,000 clones, with more than 70% as singletons. This rearrangement joins TRBV24-1 to TRBJ2-3; D call uncertain. This receptor was taken from a human donor in a cohort sampled during active COVID-19. The sample was peripheral blood. The CDR3 coding sequence is TGTGCCACCAGTGAGGCCGATACGCAGTATTTT. Amino acid sequence: CATSEADTQYF.